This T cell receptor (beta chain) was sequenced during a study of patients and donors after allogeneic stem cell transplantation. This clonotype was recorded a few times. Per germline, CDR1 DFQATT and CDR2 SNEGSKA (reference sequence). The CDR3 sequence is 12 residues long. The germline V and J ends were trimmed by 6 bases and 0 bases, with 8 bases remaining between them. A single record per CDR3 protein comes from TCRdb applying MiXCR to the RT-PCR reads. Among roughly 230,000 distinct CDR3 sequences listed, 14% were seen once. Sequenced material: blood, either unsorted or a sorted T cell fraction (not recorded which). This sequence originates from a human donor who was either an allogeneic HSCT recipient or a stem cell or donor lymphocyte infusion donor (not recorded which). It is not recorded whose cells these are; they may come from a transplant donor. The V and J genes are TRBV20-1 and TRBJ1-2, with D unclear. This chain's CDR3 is CSATGPNYGYTF. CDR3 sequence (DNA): TGCAGTGCCACGGGCCCTAACTATGGCTACACCTTC.